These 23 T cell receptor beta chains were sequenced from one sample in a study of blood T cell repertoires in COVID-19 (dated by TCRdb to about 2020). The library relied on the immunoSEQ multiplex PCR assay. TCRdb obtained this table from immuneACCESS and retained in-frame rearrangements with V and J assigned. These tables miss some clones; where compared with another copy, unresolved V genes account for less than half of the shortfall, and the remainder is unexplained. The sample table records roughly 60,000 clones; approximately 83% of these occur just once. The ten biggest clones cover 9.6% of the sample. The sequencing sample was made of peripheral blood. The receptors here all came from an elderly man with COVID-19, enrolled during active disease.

CDR3 region: CAGGQGSSYGYTF. The CDR3 nucleotides read TGTGCCGGTGGACAGGGGAGTAGCTATGGCTACACCTTC. The chain joins TRBV7-2 to TRBJ1-2; 9 bases are shared with TRBD1. The CDR3 length is 13 residues. Germline V gene lookup returns CDR1 SGHTA and CDR2 FQGNSA. J lost 4 bases, V lost 11 bases, and 8 bases had no gene match.

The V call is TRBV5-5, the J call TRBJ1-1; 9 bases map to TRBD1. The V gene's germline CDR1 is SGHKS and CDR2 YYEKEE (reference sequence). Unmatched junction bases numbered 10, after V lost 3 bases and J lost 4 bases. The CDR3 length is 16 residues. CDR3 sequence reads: CASSWGQGERGTEAFF. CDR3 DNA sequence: TGTGCCAGCAGCTGGGGACAGGGAGAGCGGGGCACTGAAGCTTTCTTT.

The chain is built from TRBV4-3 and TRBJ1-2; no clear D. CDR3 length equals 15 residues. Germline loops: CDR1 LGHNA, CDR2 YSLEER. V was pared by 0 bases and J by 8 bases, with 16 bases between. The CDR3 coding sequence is TGCGCCAGCAGCCAAGATATGGGCTCGGGAGGGGGCTACACCTTC. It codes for CASSQDMGSGGGYTF.

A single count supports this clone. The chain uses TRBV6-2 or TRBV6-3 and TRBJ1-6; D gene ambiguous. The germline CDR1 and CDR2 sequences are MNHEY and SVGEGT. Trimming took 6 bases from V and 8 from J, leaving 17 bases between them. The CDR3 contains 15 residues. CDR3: CASSNLPGNYSPLHF. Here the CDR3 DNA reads TGTGCCAGCAGCAATTTGCCGGGAAATTATTCACCCCTCCACTTT.

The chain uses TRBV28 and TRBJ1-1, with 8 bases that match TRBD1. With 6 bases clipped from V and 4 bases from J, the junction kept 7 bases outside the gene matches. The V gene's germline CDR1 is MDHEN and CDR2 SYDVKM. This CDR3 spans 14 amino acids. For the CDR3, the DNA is TGTGCCAGCAGGCCACCCAGGGGGCGCACTGAAGCTTTCTTT. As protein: CASRPPRGRTEAFF.

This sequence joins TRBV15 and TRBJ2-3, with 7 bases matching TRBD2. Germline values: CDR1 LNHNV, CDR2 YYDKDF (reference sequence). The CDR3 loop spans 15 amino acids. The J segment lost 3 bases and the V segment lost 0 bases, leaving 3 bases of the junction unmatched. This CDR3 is CATSRDPGRTDTQYF. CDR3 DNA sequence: TGTGCCACCAGCAGAGATCCCGGGAGGACAGATACGCAGTATTTT. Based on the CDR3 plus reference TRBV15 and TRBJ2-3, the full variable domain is DAMVIQNPRYQVTQFGKPVTLSCSQTLNHNVMYWYQQKSSQAPKLLFHYYDKDFNNEADTPDNFQSRRPNTSFCFLDIRSPGLGDTAMYLCATSRDPGRTDTQYFGPGTRLTVL.

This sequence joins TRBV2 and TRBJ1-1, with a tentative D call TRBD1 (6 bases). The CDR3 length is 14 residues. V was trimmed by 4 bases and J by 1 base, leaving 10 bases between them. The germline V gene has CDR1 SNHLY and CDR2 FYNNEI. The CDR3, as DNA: TGTGCCAGCAGTGCTTCGACAGGGAACACTGAAGCTTTCTTT. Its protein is CASSASTGNTEAFF.

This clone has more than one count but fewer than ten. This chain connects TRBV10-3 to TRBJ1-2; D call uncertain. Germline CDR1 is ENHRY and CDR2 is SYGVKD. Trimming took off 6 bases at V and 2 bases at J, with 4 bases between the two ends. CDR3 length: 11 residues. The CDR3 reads CAIRGNYGYTF. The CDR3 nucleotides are TGTGCCATCAGGGGCAACTATGGCTACACCTTC.

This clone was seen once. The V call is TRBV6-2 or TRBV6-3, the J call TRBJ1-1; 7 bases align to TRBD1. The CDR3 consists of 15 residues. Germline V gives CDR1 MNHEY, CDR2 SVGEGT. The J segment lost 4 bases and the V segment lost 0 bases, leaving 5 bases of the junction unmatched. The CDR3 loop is CASSYSRGRGTEAFF. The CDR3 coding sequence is TGTGCCAGCAGTTACTCTAGGGGGCGCGGCACTGAAGCTTTCTTT.

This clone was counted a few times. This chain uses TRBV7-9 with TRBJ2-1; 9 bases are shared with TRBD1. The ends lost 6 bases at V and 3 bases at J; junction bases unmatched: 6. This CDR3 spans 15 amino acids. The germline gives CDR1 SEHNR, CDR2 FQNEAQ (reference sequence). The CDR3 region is CASRSRDRDYNEQFF. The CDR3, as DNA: TGTGCCAGCAGATCCCGGGACAGGGACTACAATGAGCAGTTCTTC.

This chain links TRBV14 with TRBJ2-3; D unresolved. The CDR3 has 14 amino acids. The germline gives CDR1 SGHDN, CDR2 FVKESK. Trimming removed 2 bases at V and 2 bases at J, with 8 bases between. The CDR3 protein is CASSQILPTDTQYF. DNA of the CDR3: TGTGCCAGCAGCCAAATCCTTCCCACAGATACGCAGTATTTT.

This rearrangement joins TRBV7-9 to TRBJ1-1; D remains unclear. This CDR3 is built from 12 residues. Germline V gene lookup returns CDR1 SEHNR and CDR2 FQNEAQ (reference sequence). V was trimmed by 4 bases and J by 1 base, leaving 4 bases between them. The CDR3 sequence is CASSWANTEAFF. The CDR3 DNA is TGTGCCAGCAGCTGGGCGAACACTGAAGCTTTCTTT.

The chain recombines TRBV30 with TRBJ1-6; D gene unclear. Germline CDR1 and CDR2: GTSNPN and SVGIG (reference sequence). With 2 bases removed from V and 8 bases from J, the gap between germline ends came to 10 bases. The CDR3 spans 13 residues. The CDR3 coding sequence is TGTGCCTGGAGTCTTGGGCCCTATTCACCCCTCCACTTT. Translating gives CAWSLGPYSPLHF.

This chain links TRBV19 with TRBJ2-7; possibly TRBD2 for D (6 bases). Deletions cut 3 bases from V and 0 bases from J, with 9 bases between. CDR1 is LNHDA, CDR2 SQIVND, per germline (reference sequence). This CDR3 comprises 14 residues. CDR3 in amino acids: CASSIGRGSYEQYF. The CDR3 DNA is TGTGCCAGTAGTATCGGGCGGGGCTCCTACGAGCAGTACTTC.

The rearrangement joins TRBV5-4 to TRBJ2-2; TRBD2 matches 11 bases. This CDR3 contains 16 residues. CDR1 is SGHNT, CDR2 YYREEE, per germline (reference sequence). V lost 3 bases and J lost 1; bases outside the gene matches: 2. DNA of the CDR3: TGTGCCAGCAGCTACGGGACTAGCGGGAACACCGGGGAGCTGTTTTTT. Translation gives CASSYGTSGNTGELFF.

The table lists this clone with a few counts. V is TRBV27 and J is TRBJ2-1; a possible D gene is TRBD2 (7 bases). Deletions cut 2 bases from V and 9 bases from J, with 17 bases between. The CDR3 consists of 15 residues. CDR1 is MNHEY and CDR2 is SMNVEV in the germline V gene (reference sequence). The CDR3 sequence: CASSLMRGPGGEQFF. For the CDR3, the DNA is TGTGCCAGCAGTTTAATGCGGGGGCCGGGAGGTGAGCAGTTCTTC.

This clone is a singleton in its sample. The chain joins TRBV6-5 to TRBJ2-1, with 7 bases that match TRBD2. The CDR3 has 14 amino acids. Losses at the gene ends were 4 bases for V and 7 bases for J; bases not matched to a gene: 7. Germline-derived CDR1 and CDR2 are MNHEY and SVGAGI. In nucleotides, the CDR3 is TGTGCCAGCAGTTTTGGCGGGAGACGGAATGAGCAGTTCTTC. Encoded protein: CASSFGGRRNEQFF.

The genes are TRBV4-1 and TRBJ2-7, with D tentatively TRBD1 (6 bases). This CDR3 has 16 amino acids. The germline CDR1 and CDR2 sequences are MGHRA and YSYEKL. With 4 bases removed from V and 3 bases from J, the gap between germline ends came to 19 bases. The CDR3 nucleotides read TGCGCCAGCAGCCTTACCTCGGACAGCCAGTTCTACGAGCAGTACTTC. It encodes CASSLTSDSQFYEQYF.

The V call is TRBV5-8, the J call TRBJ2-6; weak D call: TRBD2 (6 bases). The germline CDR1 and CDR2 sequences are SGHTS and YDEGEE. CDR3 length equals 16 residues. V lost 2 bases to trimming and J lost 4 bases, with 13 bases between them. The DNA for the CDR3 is TGTGCCAGCAGCTTCACCGGGACTCGGGGGGCCAACGTCCTGACTTTC. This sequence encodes CASSFTGTRGANVLTF.

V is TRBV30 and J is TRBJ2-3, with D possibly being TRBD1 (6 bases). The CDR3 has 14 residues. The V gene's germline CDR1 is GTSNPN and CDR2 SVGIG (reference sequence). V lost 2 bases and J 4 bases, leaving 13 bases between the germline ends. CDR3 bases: TGTGCCTGGAGTACTACAGGGTCCGCAGATACGCAGTATTTT. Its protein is CAWSTTGSADTQYF.

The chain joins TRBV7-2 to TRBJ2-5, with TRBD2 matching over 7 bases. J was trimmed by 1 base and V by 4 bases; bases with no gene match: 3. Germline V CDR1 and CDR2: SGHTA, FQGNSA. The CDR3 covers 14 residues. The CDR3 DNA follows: TGTGCCAGCAGCTATCAGCGGGGCCAAGAGACCCAGTACTTC. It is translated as CASSYQRGQETQYF.

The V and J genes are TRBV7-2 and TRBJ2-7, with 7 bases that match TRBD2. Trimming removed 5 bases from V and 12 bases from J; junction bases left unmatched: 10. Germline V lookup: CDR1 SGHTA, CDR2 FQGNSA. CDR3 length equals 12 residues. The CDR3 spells CASSLKGRVAYF. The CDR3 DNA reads TGTGCCAGCAGCCTTAAGGGGAGGGTGGCGTACTTC.

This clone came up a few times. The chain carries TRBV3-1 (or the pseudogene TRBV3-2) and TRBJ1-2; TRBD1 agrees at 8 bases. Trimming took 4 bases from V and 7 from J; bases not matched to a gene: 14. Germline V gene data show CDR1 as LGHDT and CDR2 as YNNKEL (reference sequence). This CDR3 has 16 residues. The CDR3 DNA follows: TGTGCCAGCAGCCGAATAGCGGCAGGGGGCAAGTCTGGCTACACCTTC. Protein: CASSRIAAGGKSGYTF.